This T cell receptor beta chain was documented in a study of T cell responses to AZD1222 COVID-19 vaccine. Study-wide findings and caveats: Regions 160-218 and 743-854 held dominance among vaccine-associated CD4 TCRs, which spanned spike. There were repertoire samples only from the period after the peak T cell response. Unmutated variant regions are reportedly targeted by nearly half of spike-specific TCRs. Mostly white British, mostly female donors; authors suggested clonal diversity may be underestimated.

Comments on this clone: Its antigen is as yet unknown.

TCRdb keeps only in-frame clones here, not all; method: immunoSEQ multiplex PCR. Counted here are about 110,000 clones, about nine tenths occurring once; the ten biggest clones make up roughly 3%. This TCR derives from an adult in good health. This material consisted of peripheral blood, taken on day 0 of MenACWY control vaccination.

CDR3 bases: TGTGCCAGCAGTTGGGGTAGCGGGGGCCTCTTCCAATCAGCTACGCAGTATTTT. The encoded protein is CASSWGSGGLFQSATQYF. The rearrangement links TRBV13 to TRBJ2-3, with 9 bases fitting TRBD2. J lost 8 bases, V lost 6 bases, and 21 bases had no gene match. Germline V gives CDR1 PRHDT, CDR2 FYEKMQ (reference sequence). This CDR3 is built from 18 residues.